This T cell receptor (beta chain) was sequenced during a study of response to subunit inactivated influenza vaccine. TCRdb re-analysed the RT-PCR reads in MiXCR, keeping a single row per CDR3 protein. The table lists roughly 700,000 distinct CDR3 sequences, about 15% of them singletons, with approximately 6.5% in the top ten. This clonotype was recorded at least ten times. V was pared by 1 base and J by 8 bases, with 12 bases between. Germline-derived CDR1 and CDR2 are LGHDT and YNNKEL (reference sequence). This CDR3 has 14 amino acids. Material: PBMCs from blood, obtained roughly 2 weeks before vaccination. The chain couples TRBV3-1 to TRBJ2-1; D not certain. The TCR was taken from a man aged 50-59 years who received an inactivated influenza vaccine. The chain's CDR3 is CASSQALGFYEQFF. CDR3 sequence (DNA): TGTGCCAGCAGCCAAGCTTTGGGGTTCTATGAGCAGTTCTTC.